This TCR beta chain was profiled in a study of T cells in Graves' hyperthyroidism and ophthalmopathy. A word on this clonotype: Its antigen is undetermined.

What was amplified from RNA transcripts were TCR beta CDR3 regions. RT-PCR in the first round (using the HTBI primer set) targeted the TCR CDR3. MiXCR was run by TCRdb on the multiplex PCR reads, yielding one entry per CDR3 protein. Of approximately 600,000 distinct CDR3 sequences in the sample, around 20% were seen once. Germline V gene sequence: CDR1 MGHRA, CDR2 YSYEKL. This CDR3 comprises 14 residues. Unmatched junction bases numbered 7, after V lost 4 bases and J lost 5 bases. Regarding the study as a whole: Separation of ophthalmopathy from stable hyperthyroidism was achieved by a 13 V-J model. Peripheral blood also featured most of the thyroid clonotypes expanded above 0.001.

The sequence derives from a man aged 30 to 39 with Graves' ophthalmopathy. The chain carries TRBV4-1 and TRBJ2-5; 7 bases map to TRBD1. Source material: blood. CDR3 region: CASSPYPTGETQYF. CDR3 nucleotides: TGCGCCAGCAGCCCTTATCCGACAGGGGAGACCCAGTACTTC.